This T cell receptor beta chain was found in a study of spatial heterogeneity in lung cancer. The time point: blood at routine non-recurrence follow-up after resection. CDR3 length: 14 amino acids. Germline trimming cut 5 bases from V and 5 bases from J; bases unmatched to any gene: 8. From germline, CDR1 is DFQATT and CDR2 SNEGSKA (reference sequence). MiXCR, run by TCRdb on the 5' RACE reads, gives a single entry per CDR3 protein. The data hold about 70,000 distinct CDR3 sequences, with about 8.2% observed a single time. Specimen: PBMCs, collected at follow-up. The chain recombines TRBV20-1 with TRBJ2-3; 9 bases line up with TRBD2. This clonotype was sampled from a female donor with early-stage non-small cell lung cancer. CDR3 sequence reads: CSARAGGHGDTQYF. Here the CDR3 DNA reads TGCAGTGCTCGCGCGGGAGGGCATGGAGATACGCAGTATTTT.